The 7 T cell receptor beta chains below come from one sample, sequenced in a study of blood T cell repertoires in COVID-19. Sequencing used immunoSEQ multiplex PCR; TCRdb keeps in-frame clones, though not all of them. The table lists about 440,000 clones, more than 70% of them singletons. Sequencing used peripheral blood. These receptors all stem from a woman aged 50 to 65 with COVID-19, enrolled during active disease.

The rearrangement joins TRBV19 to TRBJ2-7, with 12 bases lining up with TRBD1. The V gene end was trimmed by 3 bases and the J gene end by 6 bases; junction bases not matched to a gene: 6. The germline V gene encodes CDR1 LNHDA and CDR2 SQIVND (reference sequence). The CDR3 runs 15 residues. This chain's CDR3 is CASSMTGTGGGEQYF. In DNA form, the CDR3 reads TGTGCCAGTAGTATGACCGGGACAGGGGGCGGCGAGCAGTACTTC.

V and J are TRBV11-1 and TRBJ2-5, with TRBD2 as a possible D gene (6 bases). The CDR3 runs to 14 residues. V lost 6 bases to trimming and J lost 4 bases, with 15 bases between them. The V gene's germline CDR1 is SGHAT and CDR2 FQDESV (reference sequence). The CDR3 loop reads CASRRGAFAETQYF. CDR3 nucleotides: TGTGCCAGCAGGCGGGGAGCGTTCGCAGAGACCCAGTACTTC.

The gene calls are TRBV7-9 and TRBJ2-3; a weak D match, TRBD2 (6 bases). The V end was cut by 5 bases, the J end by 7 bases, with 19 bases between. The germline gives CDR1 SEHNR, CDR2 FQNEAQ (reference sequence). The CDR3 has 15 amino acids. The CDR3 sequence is CASSPRRDFQNTQYF. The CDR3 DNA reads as TGTGCCAGCAGCCCCCGGAGGGACTTTCAAAATACGCAGTATTTT.

The CDR3 sequence: CASSLGGQLNTEAFF. In DNA, the CDR3 is TGTGCCAGCAGCCTGGGGGGACAGCTTAACACTGAAGCTTTCTTT. V is TRBV28 and J is TRBJ1-1; the match to TRBD1 covers 7 bases. CDR3 length equals 15 residues. The V gene's germline CDR1 is MDHEN and CDR2 SYDVKM. The V segment lost 6 bases and the J segment 2 bases; nucleotides outside the gene matches: 9.

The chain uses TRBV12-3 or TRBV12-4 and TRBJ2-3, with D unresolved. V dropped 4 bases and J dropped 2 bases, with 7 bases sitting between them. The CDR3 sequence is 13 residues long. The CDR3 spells CASSSLPTDTQYF. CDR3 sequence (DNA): TGTGCCAGCAGTTCCCTACCCACAGATACGCAGTATTTT.

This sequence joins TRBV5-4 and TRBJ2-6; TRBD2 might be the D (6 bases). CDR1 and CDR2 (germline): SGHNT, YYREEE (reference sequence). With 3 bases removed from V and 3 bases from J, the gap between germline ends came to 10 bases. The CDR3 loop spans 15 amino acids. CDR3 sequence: CASSSQGGGANVLTF. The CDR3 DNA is TGTGCCAGCAGCTCTCAGGGAGGTGGGGCCAACGTCCTGACTTTC. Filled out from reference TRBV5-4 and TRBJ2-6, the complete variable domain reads ETGVTQSPTHLIKTRGQQVTLRCSSQSGHNTVSWYQQALGQGPQFIFQYYREEENGRGNFPPRFSGLQFPNYSSELNVNALELDDSALYLCASSSQGGGANVLTFGAGSRLTVL.

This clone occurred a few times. CDR3 nucleotides: TGTGCCAGTAATGGCGGACTTCACACTGAAGCTTTCTTT. Its protein is CASNGGLHTEAFF. J is TRBJ1-1 and V is TRBV19; D is unresolved. The CDR3 sequence is 13 residues long. The germline V gene has CDR1 LNHDA and CDR2 SQIVND (reference sequence). Trimming cost V 7 bases and J 3 bases, with 12 bases left between them.